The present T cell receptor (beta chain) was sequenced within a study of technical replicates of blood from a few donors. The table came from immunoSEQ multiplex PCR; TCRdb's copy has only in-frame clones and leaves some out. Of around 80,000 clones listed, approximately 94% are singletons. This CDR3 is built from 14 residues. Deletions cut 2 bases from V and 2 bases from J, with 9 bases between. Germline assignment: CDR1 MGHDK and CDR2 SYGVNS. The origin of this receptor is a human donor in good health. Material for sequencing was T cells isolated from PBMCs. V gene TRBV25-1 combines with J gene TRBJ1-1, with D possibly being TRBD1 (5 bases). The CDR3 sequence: CASSELGQNTEAFF. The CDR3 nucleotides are TGTGCCAGCAGTGAACTGGGGCAAAACACTGAAGCTTTCTTT.